The next 11 T cell receptor beta chains were all read from a single sample in a study of T cells in Graves' hyperthyroidism and ophthalmopathy. Researchers took RNA transcripts and amplified the TCR beta CDR3 regions from them. A set of HTBI primers served as the primers for a first-round RT-PCR of the TCR CDR3. TCRdb recomputed calls from the multiplex PCR reads with MiXCR, one row per CDR3 protein. The sample yields about 640,000 distinct CDR3 sequences, more than 14% seen once. Sequenced input: blood. These receptor sequences come from a woman in her fifties or sixties with Graves' ophthalmopathy.

This clonotype was seen many times. The genes are TRBV9 and TRBJ2-7; D gene uncertain. Germline lookup yields CDR1 SGDLS and CDR2 YYNGEE. The CDR3 totals 13 residues. Trimming cost V 0 bases and J 3 bases, with 7 bases left between them. The CDR3 region is CASSVAQGYEQYF. Written as DNA, the CDR3 is TGTGCCAGCAGCGTAGCACAAGGCTACGAGCAGTACTTC.

Many counts were recorded for this clonotype. The rearrangement uses TRBV4-1 and TRBJ2-3, with D perhaps matching TRBD2 (6 bases). Germline assignment: CDR1 MGHRA and CDR2 YSYEKL. The CDR3 is 14 amino acids. Trimming cost V 6 bases and J 2 bases, with 12 bases left between them. CDR3: CASRLADFTDTQYF. The CDR3 nucleotides are TGCGCCAGCAGACTAGCCGACTTCACAGATACGCAGTATTTT.

This clonotype was recorded at least ten times. DNA for the CDR3: TGTGCCAGCAGCCCCGGTACCGAGCAGTACTTC. Protein sequence: CASSPGTEQYF. The chain carries TRBV18 and TRBJ2-7; D gene ambiguous. Germline V gene lookup returns CDR1 KGHSH and CDR2 LQKENI. This CDR3 is 11 amino acids long. V gave up 8 bases and J gave up 6 bases, with 11 bases separating them.

This clonotype showed up many times. The chain carries TRBV6-2 or TRBV6-3 and TRBJ2-1; D might be TRBD2 (6 bases). The V gene lost 2 bases and the J gene lost 5 bases, with 16 bases spanning the gap. Per germline, CDR1 MNHEY and CDR2 SVGEGT. The CDR3 runs 16 residues. Here the CDR3 reads CASSYRGAVSHNEQFF. In DNA form, the CDR3 reads TGTGCCAGCAGTTACCGCGGGGCGGTCTCACACAATGAGCAGTTCTTC.

This clonotype was counted only a few times. V and J are TRBV24-1 and TRBJ2-1, with a tentative D call TRBD2 (6 bases). Germline CDR1 reads KGHDR; CDR2 reads SFDVKD. Trimming took 6 bases from V and 0 from J, leaving 14 bases between them. The CDR3 runs 16 residues. The CDR3 protein is CATSSTGTDSYNEQFF. The DNA of the CDR3 is TGTGCCACCAGTTCAACCGGGACTGACTCCTACAATGAGCAGTTCTTC.

The table lists this clonotype with many counts. The rearrangement joins TRBV6-1 to TRBJ1-5; D gene ambiguous. The CDR3 is made up of 16 amino acids. Germline-derived CDR1 and CDR2 are MNHNS and SASEGT. With 0 bases removed from V and 2 bases from J, the gap between germline ends came to 11 bases. The CDR3 region has the DNA TGTGCCAGCAGTGAAGCGAGAAGGTGGGGCAATCAGCCCCAGCATTTT. Its translation is CASSEARRWGNQPQHF.

This clonotype was found many times. This chain links TRBV2 with TRBJ1-6; D call uncertain. Trimming removed 6 bases at V and 0 bases at J, with 15 bases between. This CDR3 region has 17 residues. Germline V gene lookup returns CDR1 SNHLY and CDR2 FYNNEI. The CDR3 sequence is CASSVEGPSSYNSPLHF. CDR3 nucleotides: TGTGCCAGCAGCGTGGAGGGTCCGAGCTCCTATAATTCACCCCTCCACTTT.

Many counts were recorded for this clonotype. V usage is TRBV7-2 and J usage is TRBJ2-1, with D possibly matching TRBD2 (5 bases). The CDR3 is 21 residues long. V dropped 8 bases and J dropped 4 bases, with 36 bases sitting between them. CDR1 SGHTA and CDR2 FQGNSA come from the germline V gene. The CDR3 DNA sequence: TGTGCCAGCCGCGAACGACCCGAGAGGGAGACCCGGTACTTTCATTACAATGAGCAGTTCTTC. Translated: CASRERPERETRYFHYNEQFF.

V is TRBV7-3 and J is TRBJ1-2; 8 bases agree with TRBD1. The germline V gene has CDR1 SGHTA and CDR2 FQGTGA. This CDR3 spans 13 amino acids. The junction had 3 bases not matched to a gene; V was cut back by 5 bases and J by 4 bases. The CDR3 DNA sequence: TGTGCCAGCAGCCAGGGGGCGGCCTATGGCTACACCTTC. This encodes CASSQGAAYGYTF.

This clonotype was recorded many times. This chain uses TRBV6-1 with TRBJ2-1; D is unresolved. Trimming stripped 0 bases from V and 1 base from J, with 13 bases between. CDR1 and CDR2 from the germline V gene are MNHNS and SASEGT. This CDR3 region has 17 residues. The CDR3 bases are TGTGCCAGCAGTGAAGCGCTTGGTGTGATTTCCTACAATGAGCAGTTCTTC. Residues: CASSEALGVISYNEQFF.

In its sample, this clonotype was seen many times. The V and J genes are TRBV28 and TRBJ1-2; D is unclear. In germline, CDR1 is MDHEN, CDR2 SYDVKM. This CDR3 is 13 amino acids long. V shed 3 bases and J shed 4 bases, with 9 bases lying between them. The CDR3 DNA sequence: TGTGCCAGCAGTTTGCGCCACTTCTATGGCTACACCTTC. Protein product: CASSLRHFYGYTF.